This T cell receptor beta chain was captured by sequencing in a study of T cell changes during pregnancy in multiple sclerosis. Profiled with immunoSEQ multiplex PCR; TCRdb holds only in-frame clones, not every one. The data contain around 42,000 clones, roughly 94% of them singletons. This CDR3 has 14 residues. Trimming cost V 6 bases and J 9 bases; bases outside gene matches: 3. Germline CDR1 is MNHEY and CDR2 is SVGAGI. The receptor comes from a female donor with multiple sclerosis, enrolled in a pregnancy study. Sequencing was performed on CD4+ T cells from peripheral blood mononuclear cells, taken in the third trimester of pregnancy. The chain employs TRBV6-5 and TRBJ2-1; 15 nucleotides agree with TRBD2. The CDR3 DNA is TGTGCCAGCAGGCCGGGACTAGCGGGGGGTGAGCAGTTCTTC. Its protein product is CASRPGLAGGEQFF.